The present TCR beta chain was sequenced within a study of immune evolution from preneoplasia to lung adenocarcinoma. Study outcomes and limitations: Later-stage lesions seemingly showed higher T cell density and diversity than normal lung.

Details on this clone: Its cognate antigen is unknown.

V was shortened by 4 bases and J by 4 bases, with 9 bases between the two germline ends. The CDR3 sequence is 13 residues long. CDR1 and CDR2 (germline): KGHSH, LQKENI. TCRdb's copy holds only in-frame clones and misses some; the assay was immunoSEQ multiplex PCR. In the table there are about 3,100 clones, more than 40% of which are singletons. Each case's diagnosis was confirmed by two pathologists on H&E. The sequenced sample consisted of FFPE normal lung tissue adjacent to the tumor. This chain joins TRBV18 and TRBJ2-3; the D is unclear. The sequence derives from a person aged 50-59 years with lung adenocarcinoma. This chain's CDR3 is CASSRPSADTQYF. In nucleotides, the CDR3 is TGTGCCAGCTCACGGCCGAGTGCAGATACGCAGTATTTT. The whole variable domain, remainder taken from reference TRBV18 and TRBJ2-3, is NAGVMQNPRHLVRRRGQEARLRCSPMKGHSHVYWYRQLPEEGLKFMVYLQKENIIDESGMPKERFSAEFPKEGPSILRIQQVVRGDSAAYFCASSRPSADTQYFGPGTRLTVL.